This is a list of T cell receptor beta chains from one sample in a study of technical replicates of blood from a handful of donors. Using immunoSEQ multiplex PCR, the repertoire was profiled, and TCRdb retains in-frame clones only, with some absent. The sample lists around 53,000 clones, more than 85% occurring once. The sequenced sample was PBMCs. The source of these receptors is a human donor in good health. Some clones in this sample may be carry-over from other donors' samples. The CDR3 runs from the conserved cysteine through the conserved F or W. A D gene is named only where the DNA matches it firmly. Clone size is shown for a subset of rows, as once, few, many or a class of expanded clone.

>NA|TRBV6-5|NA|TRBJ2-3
CASSSLSTQYF
TGTGCCAGCAGTTCTCTAAGCACGCAGTATTTT
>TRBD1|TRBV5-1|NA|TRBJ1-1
CASSSWTGVNTEAFF
TGCGCCAGCAGCTCATGGACAGGGGTCAACACTGAAGCTTTCTTT
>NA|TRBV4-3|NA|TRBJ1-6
CASSQDGGSQPLHF
TGCGCCAGCAGCCAAGATGGCGGCAGCCAACCCCTCCACTTT
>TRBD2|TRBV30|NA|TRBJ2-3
CAWSIASGYTDTQYF
TGTGCCTGGAGTATAGCTAGCGGATACACAGATACGCAGTATTTT
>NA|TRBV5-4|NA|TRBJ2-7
CASSLPGGSYEQYF
TGTGCCAGCAGCTTACCCGGGGGCTCCTACGAGCAGTACTTC
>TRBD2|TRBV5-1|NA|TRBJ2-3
CASSLGRGGTDTQYF
TGCGCCAGCAGCTTGGGACGGGGGGGAACAGATACGCAGTATTTT
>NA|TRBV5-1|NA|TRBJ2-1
CASSLWGDEQFF
TGCGCCAGCAGCTTGTGGGGGGATGAGCAGTTCTTC
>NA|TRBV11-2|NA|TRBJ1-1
CASSLNNRVWTEAFF
TGTGCCAGCAGCCTAAACAACAGGGTTTGGACTGAAGCTTTCTTT
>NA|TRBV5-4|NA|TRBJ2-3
CASSLRTPSTDTQYF
TGTGCCAGCAGCCTCCGGACACCTAGCACAGATACGCAGTATTTT
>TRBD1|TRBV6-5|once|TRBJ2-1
CATRDRLNEQFF
TGTGCCACAAGGGACAGGTTGAATGAGCAGTTCTTC
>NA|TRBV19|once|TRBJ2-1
CASRTGAGGYNEQFF
TGTGCCAGTAGAACCGGCGCCGGGGGCTACAATGAGCAGTTCTTC
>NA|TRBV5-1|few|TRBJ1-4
CASSSAGGYEKLFF
TGCGCCAGCAGCTCGGCAGGAGGGTATGAAAAACTGTTTTTT
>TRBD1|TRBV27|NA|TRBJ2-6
CATMTRDRGSSGANVLTF
TGTGCCACAATGACCCGGGACAGGGGCAGCTCTGGGGCCAACGTCCTGACTTTC
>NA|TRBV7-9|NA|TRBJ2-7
CASSSAAGAGYEQYF
TGTGCCAGCAGCTCCGCAGCAGGGGCGGGTTACGAGCAGTACTTC
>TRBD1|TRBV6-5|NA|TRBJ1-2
CASSYSRQGGGYTF
TGTGCCAGCAGTTACTCGAGACAGGGAGGAGGCTACACCTTC
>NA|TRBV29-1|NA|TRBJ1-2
CSAGPDGLYGYTF
TGCAGCGCTGGGCCCGACGGCTTATATGGCTACACCTTC
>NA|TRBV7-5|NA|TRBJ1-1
CVRSTRGGDTEAFF
TGTGTCAGAAGCACCAGGGGAGGGGACACTGAAGCTTTCTTT
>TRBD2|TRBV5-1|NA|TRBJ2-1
CASSSRGEYNEQFF
TGCGCCAGCAGCTCCCGGGGGGAGTACAATGAGCAGTTCTTC
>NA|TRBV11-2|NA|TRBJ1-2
CASSLPFGQSGGYTF
TGTGCCAGCAGCTTGCCATTTGGACAGAGTGGGGGCTACACCTTC
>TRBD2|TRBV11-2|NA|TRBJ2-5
CASSSGLDETQYF
TGTGCCAGCAGCAGCGGACTAGATGAGACCCAGTACTTC
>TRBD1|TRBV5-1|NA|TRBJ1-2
CASSLEGTGLGYGYTF
TGCGCCAGCAGCTTAGAAGGGACAGGTCTAGGCTATGGCTACACCTTC
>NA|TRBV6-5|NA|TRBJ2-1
CASSLRAAGNEQFF
TGTGCCAGCAGTCTACGAGCAGCAGGGAATGAGCAGTTCTTC
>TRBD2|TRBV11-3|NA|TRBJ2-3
CASSRGGLDTDTQYF
TGTGCCAGCAGCCGGGGGGGACTAGACACAGATACGCAGTATTTT
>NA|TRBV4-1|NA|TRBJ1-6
CASSHTGSESPLHF
TGCGCCAGCAGCCACACAGGGTCAGAGTCACCCCTCCACTTT
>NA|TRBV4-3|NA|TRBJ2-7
CASSQDLRGTPDEQYF
TGCGCCAGCAGCCAAGATCTAAGGGGGACCCCTGACGAGCAGTACTTC
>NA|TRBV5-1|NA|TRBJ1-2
CASSWSTGNYGYTF
TGCGCCAGCAGCTGGTCCACGGGGAACTATGGCTACACCTTC
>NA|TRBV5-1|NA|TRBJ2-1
CASSLVSSYNEQFF
TGCGCCAGCAGCTTGGTGAGCTCCTACAATGAGCAGTTCTTC
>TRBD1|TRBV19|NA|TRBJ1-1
CASTWTGRIEAFF
TGTGCCAGTACTTGGACAGGCCGGATTGAAGCTTTCTTT
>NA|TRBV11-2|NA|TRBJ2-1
CASSSQAGKSSYNEQFF
TGTGCCAGCAGCTCCCAGGCCGGGAAAAGCTCCTACAATGAGCAGTTCTTC
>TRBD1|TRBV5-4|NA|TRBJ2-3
CASSLSQDREDTQYF
TGTGCCAGCAGCTTGTCCCAGGACAGGGAAGATACGCAGTATTTT
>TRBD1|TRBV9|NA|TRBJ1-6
CASSVAGQGASNSPLHF
TGTGCCAGCAGCGTGGCGGGACAGGGGGCGAGTAATTCACCCCTCCACTTT
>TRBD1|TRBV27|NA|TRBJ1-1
CASRRTGNTEAFF
TGTGCCAGCAGGAGGACAGGGAACACTGAAGCTTTCTTT
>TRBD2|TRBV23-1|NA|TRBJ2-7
CAGLRLGLAGEYEQYF
TGCGCCGGCCTTCGCCTGGGCCTAGCGGGAGAATACGAGCAGTACTTC
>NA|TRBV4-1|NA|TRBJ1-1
CASSQRQMNTEAFF
TGCGCCAGCAGCCAGAGACAGATGAACACTGAAGCTTTCTTT
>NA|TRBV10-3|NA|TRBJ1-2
CAISESPGLGGRFGYTF
TGTGCCATCAGTGAGTCCCCTGGGTTAGGGGGAAGATTTGGCTACACCTTC
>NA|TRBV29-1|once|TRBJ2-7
CSAGQTYEQYF
TGCAGCGCTGGACAGACCTACGAGCAGTACTTC
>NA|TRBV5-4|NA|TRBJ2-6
CASRGGSGANVLTF
TGTGCCAGCAGGGGGGGCTCTGGGGCCAACGTCCTGACTTTC
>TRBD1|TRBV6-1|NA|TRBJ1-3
CASSDGTASGNTIYF
TGTGCCAGCAGTGACGGGACAGCCTCTGGAAACACCATATATTTT
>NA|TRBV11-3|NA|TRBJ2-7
CASSLGGGEQYF
TGTGCCAGCAGCTTGGGGGGAGGCGAGCAGTACTTC